This TCR beta chain was sequenced for a study of cytotoxic CD8 clonotypes in ibrutinib-treated CLL. Study background: Overall, about 25 responses were partial and 2 complete; following median 68 months, roughly 15 patients stayed remitted and around twelve progressed. Overall study findings and caveats: Clonality was elevated at ibrutinib response and had returned toward baseline at progression. Clonality (at baseline) was higher than in age-matched healthy donors and tracked circulating CD8+ T-cell counts.

The planned depth of sequencing spanned 1 in 200,000 to 1 in 1 million T cells. TCRdb keeps only in-frame clones here, not all; method: immunoSEQ multiplex PCR. The sample consists of about 140,000 clones, roughly 76% of them appearing once. As to this clone: The antigen remains unidentified.

Between the trimmed V and J ends, which lost 1 base and 4 bases, there was a span of 8 bases. Germline CDR1 is MGHDK and CDR2 is SYGVNS. CDR3 length equals 14 residues. This rearrangement joins TRBV25-1 to TRBJ1-3, with D tentatively TRBD1 (5 bases). Sequencing was performed on PBMCs, taken after 24 months of ibrutinib treatment. This TCR was recovered from a human donor with chronic lymphocytic leukemia. The CDR3 is CASSESGKGNTIYF. CDR3 in DNA: TGTGCCAGCAGTGAATCAGGGAAAGGAAACACCATATATTTT.